The 30 T cell receptor beta chains reported below all come from one sample, sequenced in a study of neurological immune-mediated disorders. TCRdb re-analysed the 5' RACE reads in MiXCR, keeping a single row per CDR3 protein. The sample yields more than 70,000 distinct CDR3 sequences, around 10% seen once. Sample: PBMCs. These receptors were collected from a middle-aged man in good health.

As concerns this clonotype: This may stem from a read error, because a much larger clone lies one nucleotide away. The chain combines TRBV6-5 with TRBJ1-1, with TRBD1 as a possible D gene (5 bases). In germline, CDR1 is MNHEY, CDR2 SVGAGI. V was clipped by 9 bases and J by 1 base, with 21 bases between them. The CDR3 covers 16 residues. CDR3 loop: CARSPSERGKNTEAFF. In DNA form, the CDR3 reads TGTGCCAGAAGCCCATCCGAGCGGGGGAAGAACACTGAAGCTTTCTTT.

This clonotype was observed at least ten times. This sequence joins TRBV5-6 and TRBJ2-7, with a weak D call TRBD2 (6 bases). Germline V gene sequence: CDR1 SGHDT, CDR2 YYEEEE. Trimming took 3 bases from V and 4 from J, leaving 17 bases between them. CDR3 size: 15 residues. CDR3 region: CASSSGHFGGYEQYF. CDR3 nucleotide sequence: TGTGCCAGCAGCTCAGGACATTTCGGGGGATACGAGCAGTACTTC.

This clonotype was seen at least ten times. The rearrangement joins TRBV10-3 to TRBJ2-7; TRBD1 is a possible D gene (5 bases). The V and J ends lost 0 bases and 1 base respectively, with 13 bases between them. In germline, CDR1 is ENHRY, CDR2 SYGVKD. The CDR3 loop spans 16 amino acids. The CDR3 protein is CAISESGHDLSYEQYF. The CDR3 region has the DNA TGTGCCATCAGTGAGTCCGGACATGATTTATCCTACGAGCAGTACTTC.

This clonotype has ten or more counts. The J gene is TRBJ2-3, the V gene TRBV6-5; D might be TRBD2 (5 bases). V was pared by 2 bases and J by 8 bases, with 14 bases between. Germline CDR1 MNHEY, CDR2 SVGAGI. This CDR3 is 14 amino acids long. This CDR3 reads CASSYADGVGTQYF. Written as DNA, the CDR3 is TGTGCCAGCAGTTACGCCGACGGGGTCGGTACGCAGTATTTT.

This clonotype was recorded many times. The rearrangement links TRBV13 to TRBJ2-7, with 13 bases identical to TRBD2. Losses at the gene ends were 4 bases for V and 1 base for J; bases not matched to a gene: 4. Germline V lookup: CDR1 PRHDT, CDR2 FYEKMQ (reference sequence). The CDR3 covers 16 residues. CDR3 protein: CASSSRLAGGSYEQYF. DNA of the CDR3: TGTGCCAGCAGCTCAAGACTAGCGGGGGGTTCCTACGAGCAGTACTTC. Full variable domain (rest looked up from reference TRBV13 and TRBJ2-7): AAGVIQSPRHLIKEKRETATLKCYPIPRHDTVYWYQQGPGQDPQFLISFYEKMQSDKGSIPDRFSAQQFSDYHSELNMSSLELGDSALYFCASSSRLAGGSYEQYFGPGTRLTVT.

The sample holds many counts of this clonotype. The genes are TRBV20-1 and TRBJ2-1, with 10 nucleotides matching TRBD2. Germline V gives CDR1 DFQATT, CDR2 SNEGSKA (reference sequence). There are 15 residues in the CDR3. V shed 6 bases and J 4 bases; nucleotides not matched to a gene: 9. The CDR3 nucleotides are TGCAGTGCCAGATCCGGGACTAGCGCGTACAATGAGCAGTTCTTC. It is translated as CSARSGTSAYNEQFF.

The CDR3 spells CAWRTPSAGNTEAFF. CDR3 in DNA: TGTGCCTGGAGGACCCCATCGGCAGGGAACACTGAAGCTTTCTTT. This chain connects TRBV30 to TRBJ1-1; D remains unclear. Trimming left V 3 bases short and J 1 base short, with 15 bases between. Germline CDR1 is GTSNPN and CDR2 is SVGIG (reference sequence). The CDR3 consists of 15 residues.

V and J are TRBV9 and TRBJ1-2, with no clear D. Germline assignment: CDR1 SGDLS and CDR2 YYNGEE. The CDR3 length is 13 residues. Trimming stripped 3 bases from V and 8 bases from J, with 14 bases between. Written as DNA, the CDR3 is TGTGCCAGCAGCGAAGTAGAAATGGGCGGCTACACCTTC. Amino acids: CASSEVEMGGYTF.

This clonotype came up many times. The rearrangement uses TRBV4-2 and TRBJ2-7, with 11 bases lining up with TRBD2. The V and J ends lost 1 base and 3 bases, in that order; junction bases with no gene match: 2. Germline CDR1 reads LGHNA; CDR2 reads YNFKEQ. This CDR3 has 15 residues. The CDR3 nucleotides read TGTGCCAGCAGCCAAGCTACTAGCGGGAGCTACGAGCAGTACTTC. This translates into CASSQATSGSYEQYF.

The chain couples TRBV3-1 to TRBJ2-6; D is uncertain. CDR1 is LGHDT, CDR2 YNNKEL, per germline (reference sequence). V lost 3 bases and J 2 bases, leaving 17 bases between the germline ends. CDR3 length: 18 residues. DNA of the CDR3: TGTGCCAGCAGCCAGTGGCAATTGACGGTAGCTGGGGCCAACGTCCTGACTTTC. This sequence encodes CASSQWQLTVAGANVLTF.

At least ten counts were recorded for this clonotype. This chain joins TRBV29-1 and TRBJ1-1, with D possibly matching TRBD1 (5 bases). Germline CDR1 reads SQVTM; CDR2 reads ANQGSEA. The CDR3 length is 14 residues. Trimming shortened V by 2 bases and J by 5 bases, and 15 bases separated the two germline ends. CDR3 DNA: TGCAGCGTTGAATTAAGGGACGGGCGGACTGAAGCTTTCTTT. It yields the protein CSVELRDGRTEAFF.

This clonotype has ten or more counts. The chain combines TRBV5-1 with TRBJ1-2, with 9 bases fitting TRBD1. Trimming took 4 bases from V and 6 from J; bases not matched to a gene: 10. CDR3 length: 15 amino acids. The germline V gene encodes CDR1 SGHRS and CDR2 YFSETQ. The CDR3 bases are TGCGCCAGCAGCGCCGGGACAGGGAAAAGGAATGGCTACACCTTC. It specifies CASSAGTGKRNGYTF.

This rearrangement joins TRBV25-1 to TRBJ2-2; 8 positions agree with TRBD1. Germline assignment: CDR1 MGHDK and CDR2 SYGVNS. The CDR3 length is 15 residues. V trimming: 6 bases; J trimming: 2 bases; junction bases outside the gene matches: 5. CDR3 sequence: CASRRTGRNTGELFF. CDR3 nucleotides: TGTGCCAGCAGGCGGACAGGGCGCAACACCGGGGAGCTGTTTTTT.

This clonotype came up many times. J is TRBJ2-3 and V is TRBV7-2, with TRBD2 matching over 16 bases. Looked up from germline, CDR1 is SGHTA and CDR2 is FQGNSA. Trimming cost V 5 bases and J 0 bases; bases outside gene matches: 2. The CDR3 length is 17 residues. CDR3 protein: CASSPGLAGGSTDTQYF. The CDR3 DNA sequence: TGTGCCAGCAGCCCGGGACTAGCGGGGGGGAGCACAGATACGCAGTATTTT.

In this sample, this clonotype turned up many times. The chain has TRBV5-1 and TRBJ2-2; 8 nucleotides align to TRBD2. V lost 4 bases and J lost 5; bases outside the gene matches: 10. This CDR3 contains 16 residues. Germline V gene lookup returns CDR1 SGHRS and CDR2 YFSETQ. This chain's CDR3 is CASSLQTAGETGELFF. The CDR3 DNA reads TGCGCCAGCAGCCTTCAAACAGCGGGAGAAACCGGGGAGCTGTTTTTT.

Many counts were recorded for this clonotype. The rearrangement links TRBV12-3 or TRBV12-4 to TRBJ2-5; D not resolved. The CDR3 is 12 amino acids. Trimming shortened V by 6 bases and J by 10 bases, and 15 bases separated the two germline ends. CDR3 amino acids: CASSGSTRNQYF. CDR3 nucleotide sequence: TGTGCCAGCAGCGGTAGTACACGGAACCAGTACTTC.

This sequence joins TRBV3-1 and TRBJ2-2, with unresolved D. The CDR3 is made up of 13 amino acids. Trimming stripped 4 bases from V and 4 bases from J, with 7 bases between. Germline V gene sequence: CDR1 LGHDT, CDR2 YNNKEL (reference sequence). CDR3 loop: CASSPDGTGELFF. DNA for the CDR3: TGTGCCAGCAGCCCGGACGGCACCGGGGAGCTGTTTTTT.

Many counts were recorded for this clonotype. V and J are TRBV7-2 and TRBJ2-5; the D gene is possibly TRBD2 (6 bases). The germline V gene has CDR1 SGHTA and CDR2 FQGNSA. Trimming cost V 5 bases and J 5 bases, with 18 bases left between them. The CDR3 consists of 15 residues. As DNA, the CDR3 is TGTGCCAGCAGCCCACAATGGGCTAGCGCGGAGACCCAGTACTTC. Translated: CASSPQWASAETQYF.

This clonotype was seen ten or more times. This chain connects TRBV10-3 to TRBJ2-3; TRBD1 or TRBD2 may be the D gene (6 bases each). Trimming left V 8 bases short and J 4 bases short, with 13 bases between. The CDR3 contains 13 residues. The germline V gene has CDR1 ENHRY and CDR2 SYGVKD. This CDR3 is CAIRGQGSDTQYF. The CDR3 nucleotides are TGTGCCATCCGGGGGCAGGGATCAGATACGCAGTATTTT.

The sample holds many counts of this clonotype. The chain is built from TRBV28 and TRBJ2-1; D is unresolved. The CDR3 is 14 residues long. Trimming shortened V by 4 bases and J by 5 bases, and 12 bases separated the two germline ends. The V gene's germline CDR1 is MDHEN and CDR2 SYDVKM. DNA for the CDR3: TGTGCCAGCAGTTCCCTGGACGAGGACAATGAGCAGTTCTTC. Protein sequence: CASSSLDEDNEQFF. The whole variable domain, filled in from reference TRBV28 and TRBJ2-1, reads DVKVTQSSRYLVKRTGEKVFLECVQDMDHENMFWYRQDPGLGLRLIYFSYDVKMKEKGDIPEGYSVSREKKERFSLILESASTNQTSMYLCASSSLDEDNEQFFGPGTRLTVL.

The table lists this clonotype with many counts. The CDR3 nucleotides are TGCGCCAGCAGCGCCACTCGGGGGACTAGCGGGAGGAAATCCTACAATGAGCAGTTCTTC. Translated: CASSATRGTSGRKSYNEQFF. This chain uses TRBV5-1 with TRBJ2-1, with 15 bases aligning to TRBD2. The CDR3 runs 20 residues. V shed 4 bases, J shed 1 base, and the junction held 12 bases outside the gene matches. Germline V gene lookup returns CDR1 SGHRS and CDR2 YFSETQ.

The table lists this clonotype with many counts. The genes are TRBV6-5 and TRBJ1-1; no definite D call. CDR1 and CDR2 from the germline V gene are MNHEY and SVGAGI. The CDR3 spans 13 residues. V was pared by 2 bases and J by 2 bases, with 6 bases between. The CDR3 DNA reads as TGTGCCAGCAGTTACGACTCAAACACTGAAGCTTTCTTT. This gives the protein CASSYDSNTEAFF.

This clonotype was recorded at least ten times. V and J are TRBV11-1 and TRBJ2-7; TRBD1 aligns across 8 bases. The junction had 3 bases not matched to a gene; V was cut back by 5 bases and J by 3 bases. The germline V gene encodes CDR1 SGHAT and CDR2 FQDESV (reference sequence). This CDR3 comprises 13 residues. The CDR3 sequence: CASSRDRYYEQYF. The CDR3 DNA reads as TGTGCCAGCAGCCGGGACAGGTACTACGAGCAGTACTTC.

This clonotype was detected ten times or more. The V gene is TRBV3-1, the J gene TRBJ1-6; D not certain. Germline V lookup: CDR1 LGHDT, CDR2 YNNKEL (reference sequence). The CDR3 has 15 amino acids. Trimming stripped 3 bases from V and 0 bases from J, with 6 bases between. CDR3 sequence: CASSQLSSYNSPLHF. The CDR3 coding sequence is TGTGCCAGCAGCCAGCTGAGCTCCTATAATTCACCCCTCCACTTT.

This clonotype was seen ten or more times. The chain is built from TRBV27 and TRBJ2-7; D is uncertain. CDR1 and CDR2 from the germline V gene are MNHEY and SMNVEV (reference sequence). This CDR3 is built from 15 residues. Trimming pared 5 bases from V and 0 bases from J, leaving 14 bases between. This chain's CDR3 is CASSAMAHGSYEQYF. Written as DNA, the CDR3 is TGTGCCAGCAGTGCGATGGCCCACGGCTCCTACGAGCAGTACTTC.

Many counts were recorded for this clonotype. The junction departs from germline at one end; a sequencing error may be responsible. The gene calls are TRBV29-1 and TRBJ1-2; D unclear. Germline CDR1 SQVTM, CDR2 ANQGSEA. The CDR3 has 11 residues. CDR3 sequence (DNA): TGCAGCGTTAGCCGCGACAATGCAGTTGCCTTC. Protein product: CSVSRDNAVAF.

The rearrangement uses TRBV5-5 and TRBJ2-7, with 9 bases aligning to TRBD1. The V gene end was trimmed by 0 bases and the J gene end by 7 bases; junction bases not matched to a gene: 5. This CDR3 is 14 amino acids long. Germline lookup yields CDR1 SGHKS and CDR2 YYEKEE (reference sequence). The CDR3 sequence: CASSLGTGVWEQYF. CDR3 coding DNA: TGTGCCAGCAGCTTGGGGACAGGGGTCTGGGAGCAGTACTTC.

Many counts were recorded for this clonotype. The chain carries TRBV20-1 and TRBJ2-5; D is ambiguous. With 5 bases removed from V and 0 bases from J, the gap between germline ends came to 7 bases. The germline V gene has CDR1 DFQATT and CDR2 SNEGSKA (reference sequence). This CDR3 region has 12 residues. The CDR3 DNA reads TGCAGTGCTTCCGAGAACCAAGAGACCCAGTACTTC. Translating it yields CSASENQETQYF.

This clonotype was seen at least ten times. J is TRBJ1-1 and V is TRBV7-2, with 10 bases matching TRBD1. The J segment lost 5 bases and the V segment lost 5 bases, leaving 8 bases of the junction unmatched. The length of the CDR3 is 15 residues. From germline, CDR1 is SGHTA and CDR2 FQGNSA. The CDR3 sequence: CASSARQGARTEAFF. CDR3 DNA sequence: TGTGCCAGCAGCGCACGACAGGGGGCTCGGACTGAAGCTTTCTTT.

Ten or more counts support this clonotype. The rearrangement links TRBV14 to TRBJ2-1, with D possibly being TRBD1 (6 bases). Germline V gives CDR1 SGHDN, CDR2 FVKESK. The V and J ends lost 4 bases and 3 bases respectively, with 13 bases between them. The length of the CDR3 is 15 residues. CDR3 in DNA: TGTGCCAGCAGCCCTACTCTACAGGGCTACAATGAGCAGTTCTTC. Residues: CASSPTLQGYNEQFF.